These T cell receptor beta chains were read from a single sample in a study of CD8 T cells in ankylosing spondylitis. One entry per CDR3 protein, called by TCRdb with MiXCR from the 5' RACE reads. The table lists some 140,000 distinct CDR3 sequences, about 15% of them singletons. Sequenced input: blood, either unsorted or a sorted T cell fraction (not recorded which). All receptors derive from a male donor with ankylosing spondylitis. Each CDR3 is given with its conserved first and last residue. D genes are given only for firm matches. Size is stated for part of the rows, as once, few or many counts, or as a class when the clone is expanded.

cdr3_nt cdr3_aa d_call v_call clone_size j_call
TGTGCCAGCAGCTTAGGGGGACAGGGCAGCTACTACGAGCAGTACTTC CASSLGGQGSYYEQYF TRBD1 TRBV7-2 once TRBJ2-7
TGTGCCAGCAGCCAAGCCCTGGGACTAGCGGTATCCTACGAGCAGTACTTC CASSQALGLAVSYEQYF TRBD2 TRBV14 few TRBJ2-7
TGCAGCGTCGTCGGGCAGAGCTATGGCTACACCTTC CSVVGQSYGYTF . TRBV29-1 . TRBJ1-2
TGTGCCAGCAGCTTAGCGGACTACGAGCAGTACTTC CASSLADYEQYF . TRBV7-2 few TRBJ2-7
TGTGCCAGCAGCTTATCCAGGGAGTCCTATGGCTACACCTTC CASSLSRESYGYTF . TRBV7-9 . TRBJ1-2
TGTGCCATCGGGACAGGTAATCTGAACACTGAAGCTTTCTTT CAIGTGNLNTEAFF TRBD1 TRBV14 many TRBJ1-1
TGTGCCAGCAGACCAGGGCTAAGCAATCAGCCCCAGCATTTT CASRPGLSNQPQHF . TRBV27 . TRBJ1-5
TGCGCCAGCAGCCACGGACAGGGGCGGGGCTATGGCTACACCTTC CASSHGQGRGYGYTF TRBD1 TRBV4-1 few TRBJ1-2
TGTGCCAGCAGCTCTACGGGACTAGCGGGATGGGGAGAGACCCAGTACTTC CASSSTGLAGWGETQYF TRBD2 TRBV7-9 . TRBJ2-5
TGTGCCGCCGGAGTCACAGCGGAGTCGTTGTACACTGAAGCTTTCTTT CAAGVTAESLYTEAFF . TRBV7-6 few TRBJ1-1
TGTGCCAGCAGCTCTGGACAGGGCACAGATACGCAGTATTTT CASSSGQGTDTQYF TRBD1 TRBV7-9 few TRBJ2-3
TGTGCCAGCAGCTTCCTAGGGGGACTCTCCTACGAGCAGTACTTC CASSFLGGLSYEQYF . TRBV13 many TRBJ2-7
TGTGCCAGCAGTTACGACTCCTCACAGCCCCAGCATTTT CASSYDSSQPQHF . TRBV7-9 . TRBJ1-5
TGTGCCAGCAGCTTCGGACAGGGGAGGCAGCCCCAGCATTTT CASSFGQGRQPQHF TRBD1 TRBV7-6 . TRBJ1-5
TGTGCCAGCGCCGGACTTGGTTCAGAGAATCAGCCCCAGCATTTT CASAGLGSENQPQHF . TRBV27 few TRBJ1-5
TGCAGTGCTAGAGATCTGGGACTAGCGAGGGGGAATGAGCAGTTCTTC CSARDLGLARGNEQFF TRBD2 TRBV20-1 . TRBJ2-1
TGTGCCATCACCAGGACGGACAATTCACCCCTCCACTTT CAITRTDNSPLHF . TRBV10-3 . TRBJ1-6
TGTGCCAGCAGTTCAACGTTTAGCAATCAGCCCCAGCATTTT CASSSTFSNQPQHF . TRBV28 many TRBJ1-5
TGTGCCAGCAGCTTAGTGGTCCTAGCAGTGGAGACCCAGTACTTC CASSLVVLAVETQYF . TRBV7-9 . TRBJ2-5
TGTGCCAGCAGTTTAGAGACAGGGCAGAGCTCTGGGGCCAACGTCCTGACTTTC CASSLETGQSSGANVLTF TRBD1 TRBV2 few TRBJ2-6
TGTGCCAGCATCTTACCCGGACGCTCTGGAAACACCATATATTTT CASILPGRSGNTIYF . TRBV28 few TRBJ1-3
TGTGCCAGCAGCTCGGGACAGGGAGATTCACCCCTCCACTTT CASSSGQGDSPLHF TRBD1 TRBV7-9 many TRBJ1-6
TGCAGTGCTAGAGGTCCGGGACTAGCGGGATACGAGCAGTACTTC CSARGPGLAGYEQYF TRBD2 TRBV20-1 . TRBJ2-7
TGTGCCAGCAGCGAGGGACAGTCCTACGAGCAGTACTTC CASSEGQSYEQYF TRBD1 TRBV9 many TRBJ2-7
TGTGCCAGCAGCCGATCGGGGGGATACGAGCAGTACTTC CASSRSGGYEQYF TRBD2 TRBV12-3/TRBV12-4 many TRBJ2-7
TGTGCCAGCAGCTTAGGTTTTGGACTAGCGGGGGGGGTTGAGCAGTTCTTC CASSLGFGLAGGVEQFF TRBD2 TRBV7-6 . TRBJ2-1
TGTGCCAGCAGCGACGGGGGAGATACGCAGTATTTT CASSDGGDTQYF . TRBV9 few TRBJ2-3
TGCGCCAGCAGCTACGAAAACGACAATGAGCAGTTCTTC CASSYENDNEQFF . TRBV5-1 many TRBJ2-1
TGCGCCAGCAGTGAACTAGCGCCCGAAGGGAGCTCCTACAATGAGCAGTTCTTC CASSELAPEGSSYNEQFF TRBD2 TRBV10-2 few TRBJ2-1
TGCGCCAGCAGCCAAGTTAGAGGAAAACTGTTTTTT CASSQVRGKLFF . TRBV4-1 . TRBJ1-4
TGCAGTGCTAGAGGGGGGACGGAGACCCAGTACTTC CSARGGTETQYF . TRBV20-1 few TRBJ2-5
TGCAGTGCTGAAGGACTAGCGGGGCCTCCGGTCTACAATGAGCAGTTCTTC CSAEGLAGPPVYNEQFF TRBD2 TRBV20-1 . TRBJ2-1
TGTGCCATAAGGGCGCCACTTGAGGAGACCCAGTACTTC CAIRAPLEETQYF . TRBV7-9 few TRBJ2-5
TGCAGCGTCGATATCCCGTGGAACTCCTACAATGAGCAGTTCTTC CSVDIPWNSYNEQFF . TRBV29-1 many TRBJ2-1
TGTGCCAGCAGCTTGGGGGTGGGCACTGAAGCTTTCTTT CASSLGVGTEAFF . TRBV5-5 many TRBJ1-1
TGCAGTGCTAAACGGGGGTCCTACGAGCAGTACTTC CSAKRGSYEQYF . TRBV20-1 many TRBJ2-7
TGTGCCACCTCCGGACCAGGGGGGCGTGTACCCCTCCACTTT CATSGPGGRVPLHF TRBD1 TRBV15 few TRBJ1-6
TGTGCCACCAGTGATCTGATCACCGGGGAGCTGTTTTTT CATSDLITGELFF . TRBV24-1 . TRBJ2-2
TGTGCCAGCAGACACATATTGGCTAGCGGGTCCTACGAGCAGTACTTC CASRHILASGSYEQYF TRBD2 TRBV7-9 few TRBJ2-7
TGTGCCAGCAGCTCCCCTTGGACTAGCGCGCGCGAGCAGTACTTC CASSSPWTSAREQYF TRBD2 TRBV7-6 few TRBJ2-7
TGTGCCACCAGCCCCGGAGTCCTTAACTATGGCTACACCTTC CATSPGVLNYGYTF . TRBV24-1 . TRBJ1-2
TGTGCCAGCAGTTCTGGAGGATTCGGTCAGCCCCAGCATTTT CASSSGGFGQPQHF . TRBV27 . TRBJ1-5
TGTGCCAGCAGCCCCCGGACAGGGGGCGGGGAGCAGTACTTC CASSPRTGGGEQYF TRBD1 TRBV13 few TRBJ2-7
TGTGCCACCGATCCTAGCGGGAGGGTTGGAAATGAGCAGTTCTTC CATDPSGRVGNEQFF TRBD2 TRBV12-3/TRBV12-4 few TRBJ2-1
TGTGCCAGCAGTTTATGGGGCGGGAGGGGGACAGATACGCAGTATTTT CASSLWGGRGTDTQYF TRBD2 TRBV27 . TRBJ2-3
TGTGCCAGCAGTCTCGCTCCAAACGCCGGGGAGCTGTTTTTT CASSLAPNAGELFF . TRBV6-1 few TRBJ2-2
TGCGCCAGCAGCCTGGACTTCAATGAGCAGTTCTTC CASSLDFNEQFF . TRBV4-1 medium-sized TRBJ2-1
TGTGCCAGCAGCTTAGTTCGGGTTAGGGGGCAGCCCCAGCATTTT CASSLVRVRGQPQHF . TRBV7-2 . TRBJ1-5
TGTGCCAGCAGCGTAGCTGTTAGCGGGAGCTCCTACGAGCAGTACTTC CASSVAVSGSSYEQYF TRBD2 TRBV9 . TRBJ2-7